This is a list of T cell receptor beta chains from one sample in a study of blood T cell repertoires in COVID-19. The data were produced by immunoSEQ multiplex PCR, yet TCRdb's version contains in-frame clones alone and is incomplete. The table has some 400,000 clones, around 87% seen once; the top ten hold under 3%. The specimen was peripheral blood. These receptors all come from a woman aged 55-75 years with COVID-19, enrolled during active disease. The CDR3 runs from the conserved cysteine through the conserved F or W. Each record gives: J gene, clone size, V gene, D gene, CDR3 protein, CDR3 DNA. The D gene is left open where the match is weak. Clone size is shown for a subset of rows, as once, few, many or a class of expanded clone.

>TRBJ1-2|-|TRBV29-1|TRBD1
CSTGTGVGYTF
TGCAGCACCGGGACAGGGGTTGGCTACACCTTC
>TRBJ2-3|-|TRBV6-5|-
CASSPQGPYTDTQYF
TGTGCCAGCAGCCCCCAGGGGCCCTACACAGATACGCAGTATTTT
>TRBJ2-1|once|TRBV19|-
CASSPDIELKQFF
TGTGCCAGTAGTCCGGACATAGAACTAAAGCAGTTCTTC
>TRBJ1-2|-|TRBV5-1|TRBD1
CASSLITGTGVNYGYTF
TGCGCCAGCAGCTTGATAACCGGGACAGGGGTTAACTATGGCTACACCTTC
>TRBJ1-3|-|TRBV6-1|-
CASSATTPSSGNTIYF
TGTGCCAGCAGTGCAACGACACCTTCCTCTGGAAACACCATATATTTT
>TRBJ2-5|-|TRBV4-1|-
CASSQEGGLVRETQYF
TGCGCCAGCAGCCAGGAGGGCGGATTGGTCAGAGAGACCCAGTACTTC
>TRBJ2-7|-|TRBV5-5|-
CASSFSGGTGLSYEQYF
TGTGCCAGCAGCTTTTCGGGAGGGACAGGGTTATCCTACGAGCAGTACTTC
>TRBJ2-7|-|TRBV20-1|TRBD2
CSAPTGTKQYF
TGCAGTGCCCCCACCGGGACTAAGCAGTACTTC
>TRBJ2-3|-|TRBV10-3|TRBD2
CAISEFGLAGATDTQYF
TGTGCCATCAGTGAATTTGGACTAGCGGGGGCCACAGATACGCAGTATTTT
>TRBJ1-6|-|TRBV9|-
CASSVGSGSNSPLHF
TGTGCCAGCAGCGTAGGCAGCGGGAGTAATTCACCCCTCCACTTT
>TRBJ2-3|-|TRBV6-6|TRBD2
CASSRGLAGAADTQYF
TGTGCCAGCAGTCGAGGACTAGCGGGGGCCGCAGATACGCAGTATTTT
>TRBJ2-5|-|TRBV5-4|TRBD2
CASSLLGTSGGGQETQYF
TGTGCCAGCAGCTTGTTGGGGACTAGCGGGGGGGGTCAAGAGACCCAGTACTTC
>TRBJ1-2|-|TRBV20-1|-
CSSLPTAGYTF
TGCAGTTCCCTCCCGACAGCTGGCTACACCTTC
>TRBJ2-5|-|TRBV7-2|TRBD2
CASSLPSTWGGSRETQYF
TGTGCCAGCAGCTTACCTAGCACATGGGGGGGGTCCCGGGAGACCCAGTACTTC
>TRBJ2-1|once|TRBV3-1/TRBV3-2|-
CASSQPKSSYNEQFF
TGTGCCAGCAGCCAGCCCAAGAGCTCCTACAATGAGCAGTTCTTC
>TRBJ2-1|-|TRBV6-5|-
CASSSRGASYNEQFF
TGTGCCAGCAGTTCCAGGGGTGCTTCCTACAATGAGCAGTTCTTC
>TRBJ2-4|-|TRBV18|-
CASSPPAGTKNIQYF
TGTGCCAGCTCACCACCGGCAGGGACCAAAAACATTCAGTACTTC
>TRBJ1-4|-|TRBV2|TRBD1
CASSPGWGQINEKLFF
TGTGCCAGCAGCCCTGGGTGGGGACAGATTAATGAAAAACTGTTTTTT
>TRBJ1-6|-|TRBV2|TRBD1
CASSARQTGQNSPLHF
TGTGCCAGCAGTGCCAGACAGACAGGGCAGAATTCACCCCTCCACTTT
>TRBJ2-5|few|TRBV27|TRBD2
CASSFLSGGNQETQYF
TGTGCCAGCAGTTTCCTTAGCGGGGGGAACCAAGAGACCCAGTACTTC
>TRBJ2-3|-|TRBV10-2|-
CASSAGTTDTQYF
TGCGCCAGCAGTGCAGGCACCACAGATACGCAGTATTTT
>TRBJ1-6|-|TRBV28|-
CASRLGGAVVSPLHF
TGTGCCAGCAGACTGGGTGGGGCGGTCGTTTCACCCCTCCACTTT
>TRBJ1-6|-|TRBV9|TRBD1
CASSVFPQGDSPLHF
TGTGCCAGCAGCGTATTCCCCCAGGGGGATTCACCCCTCCACTTT
>TRBJ2-3|-|TRBV19|TRBD1
CASSPDRVGRTDTQYF
TGTGCCAGTTCCCCAGACAGGGTTGGACGGACAGATACGCAGTATTTT
>TRBJ2-7|-|TRBV5-1|-
CASSDPGAPAPYEQYF
TGCGCCAGCAGCGATCCAGGGGCCCCTGCACCCTACGAGCAGTACTTC
>TRBJ1-5|few|TRBV28|TRBD1
CASSLGRGPGQPQHF
TGTGCCAGCAGCCTAGGAAGGGGGCCGGGCCAGCCCCAGCATTTT
>TRBJ1-5|-|TRBV6-1|-
CASSEVRVQPQHF
TGTGCCAGCAGTGAAGTTAGAGTCCAGCCCCAGCATTTT
>TRBJ1-5|-|TRBV7-9|TRBD1
CASSTRDRVPQPQHF
TGTGCCAGCAGCACCCGGGACAGGGTACCTCAGCCCCAGCATTTT
>TRBJ1-1|-|TRBV1|-
CTSNKGGEAFF
TGCACCAGCAACAAAGGGGGTGAAGCTTTCTTT
>TRBJ2-1|-|TRBV29-1|-
CSVGVLDSYNEQFF
TGCAGCGTCGGGGTGCTGGACTCCTACAATGAGCAGTTCTTC
>TRBJ2-1|-|TRBV4-2|-
CASSRGRGGPINEQFF
TGTGCCAGCAGCCGGGGTAGGGGGGGGCCAATCAATGAGCAGTTCTTC
>TRBJ1-5|many|TRBV6-1|-
CASSERLYSNQPQHF
TGTGCCAGCAGTGAAAGACTCTATAGCAATCAGCCCCAGCATTTT
>TRBJ2-7|-|TRBV5-5|TRBD2
CASSLSSGTGEQYF
TGTGCCAGCAGCTTGTCCAGCGGGACCGGCGAGCAGTACTTC
>TRBJ2-1|-|TRBV27|-
CASSYDSTYNEQFF
TGTGCCAGCAGTTACGACAGTACCTACAATGAGCAGTTCTTC
>TRBJ1-6|-|TRBV5-5|-
CASSSWTVRSPLHF
TGTGCCAGCAGCTCTTGGACAGTAAGATCACCCCTCCACTTT
>TRBJ1-2|once|TRBV14|-
CASSPRRDYGYTF
TGTGCCAGCAGCCCACGGAGAGACTACGGCTACACCTTC
>TRBJ1-2|-|TRBV10-3|TRBD1
CAISAGGGYTF
TGTGCCATCAGCGCAGGGGGGGGCTACACCTTC
>TRBJ1-4|-|TRBV5-4|TRBD1
CASSIFRDRERGEKLFF
TGTGCCAGCAGCATATTTCGGGACAGGGAACGAGGGGAAAAACTGTTTTTT
>TRBJ2-5|-|TRBV6-6|-
CASSLTDQETQYF
TGTGCCAGCAGTCTGACAGACCAAGAGACCCAGTACTTC
>TRBJ2-7|-|TRBV2|TRBD1
CASNYRGEGVEQYF
TGTGCCAGCAACTACAGGGGGGAAGGGGTCGAGCAGTACTTC